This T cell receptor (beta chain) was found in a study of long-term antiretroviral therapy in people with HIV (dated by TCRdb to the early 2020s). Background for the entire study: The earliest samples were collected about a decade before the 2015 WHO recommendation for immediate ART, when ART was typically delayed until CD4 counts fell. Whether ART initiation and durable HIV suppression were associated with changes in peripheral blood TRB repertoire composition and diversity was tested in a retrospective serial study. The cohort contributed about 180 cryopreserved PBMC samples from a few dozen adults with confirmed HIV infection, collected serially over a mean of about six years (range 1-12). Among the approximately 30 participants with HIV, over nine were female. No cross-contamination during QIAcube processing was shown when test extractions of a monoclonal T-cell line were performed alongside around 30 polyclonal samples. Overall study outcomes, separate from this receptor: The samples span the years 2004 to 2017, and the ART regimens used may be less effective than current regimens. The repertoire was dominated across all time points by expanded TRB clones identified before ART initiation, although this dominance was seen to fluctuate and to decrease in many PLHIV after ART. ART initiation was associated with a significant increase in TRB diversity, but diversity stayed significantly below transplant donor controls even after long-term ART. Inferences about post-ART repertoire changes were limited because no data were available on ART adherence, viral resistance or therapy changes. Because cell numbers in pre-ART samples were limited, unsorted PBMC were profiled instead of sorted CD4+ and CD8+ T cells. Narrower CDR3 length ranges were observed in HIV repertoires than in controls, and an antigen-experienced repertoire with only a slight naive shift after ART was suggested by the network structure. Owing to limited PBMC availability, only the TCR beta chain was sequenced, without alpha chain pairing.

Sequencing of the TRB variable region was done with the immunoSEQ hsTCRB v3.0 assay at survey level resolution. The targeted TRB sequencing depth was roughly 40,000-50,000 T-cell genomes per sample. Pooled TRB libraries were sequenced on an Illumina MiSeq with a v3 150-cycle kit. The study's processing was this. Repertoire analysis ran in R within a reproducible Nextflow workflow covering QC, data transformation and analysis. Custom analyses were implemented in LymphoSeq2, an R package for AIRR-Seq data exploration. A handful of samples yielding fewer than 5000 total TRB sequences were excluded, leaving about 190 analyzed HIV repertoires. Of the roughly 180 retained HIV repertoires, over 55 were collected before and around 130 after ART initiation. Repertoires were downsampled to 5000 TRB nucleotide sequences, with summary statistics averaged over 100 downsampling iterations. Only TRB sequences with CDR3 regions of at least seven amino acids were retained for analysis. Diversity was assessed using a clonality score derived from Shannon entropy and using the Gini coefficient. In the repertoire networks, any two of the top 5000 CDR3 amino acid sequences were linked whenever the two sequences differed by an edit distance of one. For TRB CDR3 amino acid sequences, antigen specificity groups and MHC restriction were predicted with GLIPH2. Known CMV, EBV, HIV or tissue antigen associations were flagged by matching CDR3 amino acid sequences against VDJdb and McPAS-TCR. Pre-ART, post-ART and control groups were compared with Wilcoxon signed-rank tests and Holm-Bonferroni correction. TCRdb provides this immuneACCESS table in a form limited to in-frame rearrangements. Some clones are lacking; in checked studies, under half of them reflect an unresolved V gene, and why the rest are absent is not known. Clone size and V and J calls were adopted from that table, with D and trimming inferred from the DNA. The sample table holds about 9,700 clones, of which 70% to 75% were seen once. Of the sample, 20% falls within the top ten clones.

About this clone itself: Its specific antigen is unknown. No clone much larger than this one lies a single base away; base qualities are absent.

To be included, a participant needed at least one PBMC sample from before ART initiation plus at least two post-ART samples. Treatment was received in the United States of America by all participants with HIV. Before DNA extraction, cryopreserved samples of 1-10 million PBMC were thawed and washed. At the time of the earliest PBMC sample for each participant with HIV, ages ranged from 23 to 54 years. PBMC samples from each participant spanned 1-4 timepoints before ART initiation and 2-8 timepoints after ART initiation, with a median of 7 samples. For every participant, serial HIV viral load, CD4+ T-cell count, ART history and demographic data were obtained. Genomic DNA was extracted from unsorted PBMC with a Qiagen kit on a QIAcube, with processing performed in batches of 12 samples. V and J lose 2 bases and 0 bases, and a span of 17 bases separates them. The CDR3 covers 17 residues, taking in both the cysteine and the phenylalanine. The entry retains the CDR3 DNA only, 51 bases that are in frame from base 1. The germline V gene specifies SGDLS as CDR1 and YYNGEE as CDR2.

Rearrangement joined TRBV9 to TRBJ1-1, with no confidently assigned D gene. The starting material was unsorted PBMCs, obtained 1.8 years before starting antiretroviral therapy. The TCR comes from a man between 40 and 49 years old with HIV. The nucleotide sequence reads TGTGCCAGCAGCGTTATTGTGGGCGCTAAAATGAACACTGAAGCTTTCTTT. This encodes CASSVIVGAKMNTEAFF. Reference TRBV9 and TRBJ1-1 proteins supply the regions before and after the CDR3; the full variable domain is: DSGVTQTPKHLITATGQRVTLRCSPRSGDLSVYWYQQSLDQGLQFLIQYYNGEERAKGNILERFSAQQFPDLHSELNLSSLELGDSALYFCASSVIVGAKMNTEAFFGQGTRLTVV.